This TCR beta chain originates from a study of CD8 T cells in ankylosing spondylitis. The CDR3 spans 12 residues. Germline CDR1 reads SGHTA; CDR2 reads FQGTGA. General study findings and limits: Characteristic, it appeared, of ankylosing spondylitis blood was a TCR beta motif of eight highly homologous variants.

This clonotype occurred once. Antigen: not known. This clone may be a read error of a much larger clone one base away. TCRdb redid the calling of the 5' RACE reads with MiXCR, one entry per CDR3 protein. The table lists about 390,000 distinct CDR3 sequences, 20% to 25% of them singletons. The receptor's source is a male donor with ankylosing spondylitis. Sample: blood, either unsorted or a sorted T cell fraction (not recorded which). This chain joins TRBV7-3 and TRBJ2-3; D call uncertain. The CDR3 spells CSSRTNTDTQYF. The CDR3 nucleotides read TGTTCCAGCAGGACGAACACAGATACGCAGTATTTT.